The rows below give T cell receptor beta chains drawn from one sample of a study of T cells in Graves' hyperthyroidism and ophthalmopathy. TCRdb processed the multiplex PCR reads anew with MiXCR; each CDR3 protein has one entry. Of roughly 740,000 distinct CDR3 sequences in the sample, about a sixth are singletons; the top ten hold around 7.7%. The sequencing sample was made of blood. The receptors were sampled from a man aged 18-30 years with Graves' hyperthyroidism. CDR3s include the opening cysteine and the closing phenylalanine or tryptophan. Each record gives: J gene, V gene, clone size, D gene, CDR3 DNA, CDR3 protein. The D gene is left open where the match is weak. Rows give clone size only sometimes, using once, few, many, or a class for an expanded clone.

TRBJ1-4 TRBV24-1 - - TGTGCCACCAGTGACGCGGGTGAAAAACTGTTTTTT CATSDAGEKLFF
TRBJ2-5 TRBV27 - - TGTGCCAGCAGTTTATCGACAGTACCAGAGACCCAGTACTTC CASSLSTVPETQYF
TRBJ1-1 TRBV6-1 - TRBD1 TGTGCCAGCACTGGAGGCGGGACAGGGGGCGCGTGGGAAGCTTTCTTT CASTGGGTGGAWEAFF
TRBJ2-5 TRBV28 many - TGTGCCAGCATACCACTTGGGGAGAACCAAGAGACCCAGTACTTC CASIPLGENQETQYF
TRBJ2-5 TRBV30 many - TGTGCCCGCGGGACCGAAGGACGAGAGACCCAGTACTTC CARGTEGRETQYF
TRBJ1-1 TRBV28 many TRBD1 TGTGCCAGCAGTGCCGCACAGGGACAGTTGAACACTGAAGCTTTCTTT CASSAAQGQLNTEAFF
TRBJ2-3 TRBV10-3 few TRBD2 TGTGCCATCAGGACTAGCGGGAGGACAGATACGCAGTATTTT CAIRTSGRTDTQYF
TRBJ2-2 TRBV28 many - TGTGCCAGCAGTTTATCCATGGAGACCGGGGAGCTGTTTTTT CASSLSMETGELFF
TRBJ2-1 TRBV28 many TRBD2 TGTGCCAGCAGTCCGAGCGGGAGGGCAATCAATGAGCAGTTCTTC CASSPSGRAINEQFF
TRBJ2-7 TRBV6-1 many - TGTGCCAGCAGTGATGCAGGGACGATCTACGAGCAGTACTTC CASSDAGTIYEQYF
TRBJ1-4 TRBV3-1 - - TGTGCCAGCCGTGGGCCCCCCCTGCGGGAAAAACTGTTTTTT CASRGPPLREKLFF
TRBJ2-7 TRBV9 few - TGTGCCAGCAGCGAGGCCAGCGGATTAAGCTACGAGCAGTACTTC CASSEASGLSYEQYF
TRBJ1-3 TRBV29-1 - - TGCAGCGTTGAAGCAGGACTCTCTGGAAACACCATATATTTT CSVEAGLSGNTIYF
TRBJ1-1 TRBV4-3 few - TGCGCCAGCAGCCAAGACGCTTCGGGGAACACTGAAGCTTTCTTT CASSQDASGNTEAFF
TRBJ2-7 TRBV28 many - TGTGCCAGCAGTCCCCCCCCAGGGCGGTACGAGCAGTACTTC CASSPPPGRYEQYF
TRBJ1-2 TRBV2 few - TGTGCCAGCAGTGCGGGCCCGGGCTATGGCTACACCTTC CASSAGPGYGYTF
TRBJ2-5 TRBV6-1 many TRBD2 TGTGCCAGCAGTCCGCCTCACGCGGGAGGGCCGGAGACCCAGTACTTC CASSPPHAGGPETQYF
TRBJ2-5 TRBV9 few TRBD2 TGTGCCAGCAGCGCCTCACTAGCGGGAGACCTCCAAGAGACCCAGTACTTC CASSASLAGDLQETQYF
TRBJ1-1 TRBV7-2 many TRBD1 TGTGCCAGCAGCTTAGAAGGGACAGCCAACACTGAAGCTTTCTTT CASSLEGTANTEAFF
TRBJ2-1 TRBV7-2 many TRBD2 TGTGCCAGCAGCCTGATTCTTCCGGGACTAGCGGGGGACAATGAGCAGTTCTTC CASSLILPGLAGDNEQFF
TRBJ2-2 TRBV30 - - TGTGCCTGGAGTGCAGCAGGGTCCGGGGAGCTGTTTTTT CAWSAAGSGELFF
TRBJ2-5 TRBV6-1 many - TGTGCCAGCAACTCCGGTGGGGAGACCCAGTACTTC CASNSGGETQYF
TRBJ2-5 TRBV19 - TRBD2 TGTGCCAGTCGACCTAGCGGGAGTCAAGAGACCCAGTACTTC CASRPSGSQETQYF
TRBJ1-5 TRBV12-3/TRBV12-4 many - TGTGCCAGCAGTTCCCAGGCCCATCAGCCCCAGCATTTT CASSSQAHQPQHF
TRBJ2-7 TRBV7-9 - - TGTGCCAGCAGCCCCCAGGCCCCGCACGAGCAGTACTTC CASSPQAPHEQYF
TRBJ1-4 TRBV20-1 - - TGCAGTGCTAGACGGATGGGTGAAAAACTGTTTTTT CSARRMGEKLFF
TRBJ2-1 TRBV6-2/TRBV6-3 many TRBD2 TGTGCCAGCAGTGATAGCGGGAGCCTTTACAATGAGCAGTTCTTC CASSDSGSLYNEQFF
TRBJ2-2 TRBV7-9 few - TGTGCCAGCAGCTCTCCGGACCGACCGAACACCGGGGAGCTGTTTTTT CASSSPDRPNTGELFF
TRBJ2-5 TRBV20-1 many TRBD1 TGCAGTGCTAGAGGGACAGGGCGCGGGATCCAAGAGACCCAGTACTTC CSARGTGRGIQETQYF
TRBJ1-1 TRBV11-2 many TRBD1 TGTGCCAGCAGCCCTGGTAAGACAGGGGTCGACGAAGCTTTCTTT CASSPGKTGVDEAFF
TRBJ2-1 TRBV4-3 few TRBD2 TGCGCCAGCAGCCCGTGGGGGACTAGCCCCTACAATGAGCAGTTCTTC CASSPWGTSPYNEQFF